This TCR beta chain came from a study of cytomegalovirus exposure and HLA in healthy donors (dated by TCRdb to between 2016 and 2019). Looking at the study overall: An earlier analysis of approximately 600 of the donors reported more than 250 Gb of sequence data and 117 million unique TCR beta sequences from about 179 million T cells. Approximately 330 gigabases of sequencing data and about 92 million unique TCR sequences made up an early release that covered under 750 HLA-typed donors. Among the roughly 370 genotyped donors, around 81% belonged to the genetic ancestry cluster associated with self-reported Caucasian donors. The study aimed to test whether signatures of past pathogen exposure could be identified by cataloging public T cell receptors. Using immunosequencing, the study profiled T cell repertoires from 666 subjects and related those repertoires to cytomegalovirus serostatus. Along with the roughly 610-subject first cohort, a separate validation cohort of some 130 different subjects was used. To predict cytomegalovirus infection status, the study combined high-throughput TCR immunosequencing, statistical association of individual TCRs with disease status, and machine learning. A later analysis re-analyzed previously published TCR beta repertoires from 666 donors and added high-resolution HLA genotyping to study TCR occurrence patterns. Rather than using new phenotypic data, the later analysis identified candidate immune exposures from TCR beta sequences and from how often those sequences occurred across donors. An earlier analysis of roughly 600 of the donors used high-throughput TCR beta sequencing to judge whether each TCR beta V gene segment behaved as functional or pseudogenic. Donor age, sex, ethnicity and CMV serostatus were compiled alongside the repertoire data. Genome-wide SNP genotypes for about 55% of the roughly 670 donors were used in a later genetic analysis, which treated that subset as a discovery cohort. Every repertoire in the discovery cohort had been generated on one and the same sequencing platform. HLA typing included class I and class II loci at four-digit resolution. Typing coverage varied by locus: roughly 629-640 donors for A, B, C, DRB1 and DQB1; roughly 500 for DQA1; over 600 for DPA1; roughly 450 for DPB1. About five DR-DQ haplotypes were treated as single units for association and clustering because of strong linkage in the cohort. Among approximately 370 genotyped donors of the cohort, an average of around 250,000 unique TCR beta nucleotide sequences was sequenced per donor, of which approximately 18% were non-productive.

As concerns this clone: No cognate antigen has been identified for it. At one end, the junction sequence differs from germline, possibly due to a read error.

The CDR3 numbers 14 residues from cysteine through phenylalanine. Only the CDR3 DNA is retained, 42 bases long and in frame from the first base. CDR1 and CDR2 are read off the germline V gene as SNHLY and FYNNEI. In total, 666 healthy bone marrow donors made up the cohort. At the time of sampling, all cohort members were nominally healthy, though unrecorded immune exposures were likely present. The donor was CMV seropositive and belonged to the group of about 290 seropositive cohort members. A peripheral blood sample was provided by each donor, and peripheral blood mononuclear cells were used for TCR beta sequencing. Genomic DNA extraction from the blood cell samples was performed with the Qiagen DNeasy Blood Extraction Kit. Receptor libraries were prepared by the immunoSEQ multiplex PCR assay. For the multiplex PCR, a mixture combining 60 forward primers for TCR Vbeta segments and 13 reverse primers for TCR Jbeta segments was used. The CDR3 region of rearranged TCR beta genes was amplified from genomic DNA with a multiplex PCR assay. The amplified TCR beta libraries were sequenced on the Illumina HiSeq System as 87-base-pair reads. As for the authors' bioinformatics: In a later analysis, tens of millions of unique TCR beta chains were counted across the roughly 700 repertoires, and about 9.9 million of these chains were shared by at least two donors. Raw reads were error-corrected and collapsed into unique sequences by a nearest-neighbor algorithm in which closely related sequences were merged to remove PCR and sequencing errors. To assign V, D and J gene segments, CDR3 sequences were aligned to IMGT reference sequences. Each retained sequence needed at least a six-nucleotide match to both a V gene segment and a J gene segment. Rearrangements were classified as productive when the CDR3 lacked stop codons and remained in frame with V and J, and all other rearrangements were classified as non-productive. Following IMGT convention, CDR3 was defined as the stretch from the second conserved V-encoded cysteine to the conserved J-encoded phenylalanine. In an earlier analysis of roughly 610 of the donors, sequences lacking an unambiguous match to a single V gene segment were excluded. An earlier analysis of roughly 590 of the donors called V segments functional above 56.7% productive rearrangements and segregating when the between-donor standard deviation exceeded 5%. A statistical classification framework was built for diagnosing cytomegalovirus status from the catalog of TCR beta chain sequences. In a later analysis, V and J genes were assigned by comparing TCR nucleotide sequences against IMGT/GENE-DB human TR gene sequences. Using the TCRdist pipeline, a later analysis assigned CDR3 sequences along with most-parsimonious VDJ recombination scenarios. In a later analysis, each TCR beta chain was defined by its CDR3 amino acid sequence together with its V-gene family, and reads without a unique V-gene family were excluded. To address suspected cross-contamination and a sequencing artifact, a later analysis removed 592 highly shared, low-generation-probability nucleotide sequences. In a later analysis, a clonal expansion index for each public chain was calculated from normalized within-repertoire ranks of inferred template counts. Generation probabilities in a later analysis came from a VDJ recombination model fitted to out-of-frame rearrangements, and those results were checked against IGoR. In a later analysis, TCR-TCR, TCR-HLA and TCR-CMV co-occurrence was scored with hypergeometric tests, and a repertoire-size bias correction was applied to TCR pairs. To estimate false discovery rates, a later analysis permuted the HLA or CMV assignments 20 times. In a later analysis, co-occurring TCRs were grouped with DBSCAN, and TCRdist sequence similarity was added when clustering was performed within HLA-allele-positive subsets. For co-occurrence clustering, repertoires with fewer than 30,000 or more than 120,000 public chains were excluded, along with four or five repertoires with anomalous nucleotide sharing. TCRdb re-hosts the immuneACCESS table, in-frame sequences only. Its copies lack some clones; in the studies checked, an unresolved V gene accounts for under half of them, and the cause for the rest is not known. V and J calls and clone size are as listed in that table; D and trimming were resolved from the DNA. This sample comprises about 150,000 clones, over 60% of them detected only once. Clones ranked in the top ten supply over 2.5% of the sample.

Beyond this particular receptor, the publication reports: The presence/absence analyses assumed that sequencing depth was roughly uniform across donors, and that assumption may not be true. Strong co-occurrence of HLA alleles, especially DR and DQ, made assigning TCR associations to individual alleles difficult. According to a later analysis, most CMV-associated TCR beta chains appeared to be HLA-restricted, and the HLA associations seemed to be driven largely by CMV exposure. According to the authors, the approach could potentially be generalized to other disease states and immunological phenotypes. The 87-base-pair reads could not distinguish some IMGT-functional V segments, including TRBV6-2 and TRBV6-3, so those segments were excluded. Because HLA typing was unavailable for some donors at each locus, only the typed subset was used in association tests. Correlated functional status among segregating V segments might reflect linkage disequilibrium, but an unknown experimental factor could not be ruled out. An association between a missense DCLRE1C variant and V-gene and J-gene trimming of TCR beta chains was found in a later genetic analysis and replicated in an independent cohort. A further reported finding was that TCR beta sequences accurately predicted the HLA-A and HLA-B alleles for most subjects in the first cohort. Cytomegalovirus status was reported to be diagnosed by the classifier with high specificity and sensitivity in both the original and validation cohorts. The study listed 164 TCR beta chains as associated with cytomegalovirus. A cluster of highly shared sequence variants was judged likely to represent a technical artifact of the sequencing pipeline. Because counts were too low, fewer than 20 rarely observed V segments, including chromosome 9 orphons, were excluded from the earlier analysis of 500 to 700 of the donors. Several of the top co-occurrence clusters appeared to be linked to parvovirus B19, influenza, CMV and Epstein-Barr virus, according to a later analysis. In a later analysis, 16,951 TCR beta sequences were associated with specific HLA alleles at a false discovery rate of 0.05. The only immune exposure information available for the cohort was CMV serostatus. This cohort had only TCR beta chains sequenced, and the lack of alpha or paired-chain data limited which features could be detected. According to a later analysis, TCR association rates differed among HLA loci, with DRB1 alleles showing the most associated TCRs and HLA-C alleles showing the fewest. Three of the identified cytomegalovirus-associated TCR beta chains were confirmed in vitro to be specific for cytomegalovirus antigens. Most TCR sequences were seen in very few donors, while some public TCRs were found in many individuals. Broadly in line with IMGT annotations, most TCR beta V segments showed up in productive rearrangements about 90% or about 30% of the time in an earlier analysis of some 590 of the donors. In a later analysis, HLA-associated TCR beta chains were found to be more clonally expanded and to have lower generation probabilities than equally common non-associated chains. A later genetic analysis reported fewer N-insertions in productive TCRs among donors in an Asian-associated ancestry cluster than the roughly 620-donor mean.

Sequenced input: PBMCs. The sequence was collected from a woman aged 25 to 45 in good health and CMV-seropositive. The V and J segments used are TRBV2 and TRBJ2-4, and 8 junctional nucleotides match TRBD2. The DNA reads TGTGCCAGCAGTACTGGTGTTGCGGGGGGATATTCTCTGTTC. Protein translation: CASSTGVAGGYSLF.